The present entry profiles one T cell receptor beta chain with its context. Clones were sequenced by immunoSEQ multiplex PCR, and TCRdb holds only the in-frame ones, with some missing. The sample consists of 150,000 to 200,000 clones, around 89% of them appearing once. This specimen comes from a study of T cell responses to AZD1222 COVID-19 vaccine. Germline lookup yields CDR1 MDHEN and CDR2 SYDVKM. The CDR3 runs to 15 residues. The germline V and J ends were trimmed by 8 bases and 2 bases, with 19 bases remaining between them. This sequence joins TRBV28 and TRBJ2-7; a possible D gene is TRBD1 (5 bases). Sample: peripheral blood, taken on day 0 of AZD1222 vaccination. This receptor was identified in an adult in good health. CDR3 protein: CASGDQGASTYEQYF. The CDR3 DNA reads as TGTGCCAGCGGCGATCAAGGGGCCTCAACCTACGAGCAGTACTTC.